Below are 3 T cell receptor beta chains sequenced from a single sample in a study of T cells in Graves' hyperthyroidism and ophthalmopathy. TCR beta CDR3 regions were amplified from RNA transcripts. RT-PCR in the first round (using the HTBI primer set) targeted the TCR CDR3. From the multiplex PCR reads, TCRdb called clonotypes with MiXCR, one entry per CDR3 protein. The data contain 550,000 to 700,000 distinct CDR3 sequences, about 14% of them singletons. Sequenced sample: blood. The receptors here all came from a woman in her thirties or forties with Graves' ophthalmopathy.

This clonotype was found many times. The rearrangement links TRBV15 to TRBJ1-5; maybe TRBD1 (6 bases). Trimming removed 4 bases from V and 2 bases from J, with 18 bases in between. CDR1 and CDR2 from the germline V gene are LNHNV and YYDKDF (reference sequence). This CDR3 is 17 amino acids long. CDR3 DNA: TGTGCCACCAGCATTCAATTCGGGGACAAGCGCAATCAGCCCCAGCATTTT. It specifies CATSIQFGDKRNQPQHF.

The CDR3 bases are TGCGCCAGCAGCCCAGCCCCGGTGCTAGACGAGCAGTACTTC. This encodes CASSPAPVLDEQYF. This sequence joins TRBV5-1 and TRBJ2-7, with D unclear. The ends were cut back, 4 bases at V and 5 bases at J, with 16 bases in the middle. Germline values: CDR1 SGHRS, CDR2 YFSETQ. The CDR3 loop spans 14 amino acids.

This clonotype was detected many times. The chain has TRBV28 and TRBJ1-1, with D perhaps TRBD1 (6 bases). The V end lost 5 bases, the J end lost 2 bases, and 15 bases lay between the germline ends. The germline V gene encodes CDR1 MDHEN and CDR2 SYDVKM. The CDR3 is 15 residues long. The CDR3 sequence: CASSQTTGANTEAFF. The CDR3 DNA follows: TGTGCCAGCAGTCAGACGACAGGAGCAAACACTGAAGCTTTCTTT.